The 21 T cell receptor beta chains reported below all come from one sample, sequenced in a study of blood T cell repertoires in COVID-19. The assay was immunoSEQ multiplex PCR, and TCRdb's table has in-frame clones only and misses some. The table records some 320,000 clones, 90% of them present only once. Specimen: PBMCs or T cells enriched from blood (not recorded which). The source of these receptors is a man between 60 and 75 years old who had recovered from COVID-19.

This chain uses TRBV30 with TRBJ1-1, with 9 nucleotides matching TRBD1. Trimming at V came to 4 bases and at J to 4 bases, leaving 10 bases not matched to a gene. Germline CDR1 GTSNPN, CDR2 SVGIG (reference sequence). This CDR3 has 15 amino acids. This CDR3 reads CAWTIKTGGITEAFF. The CDR3 nucleotides read TGTGCCTGGACTATAAAGACAGGGGGTATCACTGAAGCTTTCTTT.

This clone occurred a few times. The rearrangement uses TRBV18 and TRBJ2-2, with a tentative D call TRBD1 (6 bases). The V end was cut by 4 bases, the J end by 3 bases, with 15 bases between. CDR1 is KGHSH and CDR2 is LQKENI in the germline V gene. CDR3 length: 16 amino acids. CDR3 nucleotide sequence: TGTGCCAGCTCACATCACAAAAACAGGGACACCGGGGAGCTGTTTTTT. Translation gives CASSHHKNRDTGELFF.

The rearrangement links TRBV9 to TRBJ1-1; D unresolved. V was shortened by 3 bases and J by 5 bases, with 17 bases between the two germline ends. This CDR3 contains 15 residues. Germline V gene lookup returns CDR1 SGDLS and CDR2 YYNGEE. The CDR3 region has the DNA TGTGCCAGCAGCGCGAGAGGGATAGCAGATACTGAAGCTTTCTTT. It is translated as CASSARGIADTEAFF.

This clone was seen just once. The chain carries TRBV4-1 and TRBJ1-1, with 8 bases fitting TRBD1. Trimming removed 2 bases from V and 4 bases from J; junction bases left unmatched: 6. Germline CDR1 MGHRA, CDR2 YSYEKL. This CDR3 region has 15 residues. The CDR3 loop reads CASSQRLQGVTEAFF. CDR3 coding DNA: TGCGCCAGCAGCCAACGTCTACAGGGGGTCACTGAAGCTTTCTTT.

The V call is TRBV24-1, the J call TRBJ2-1; TRBD2 aligns across 14 bases. V lost 4 bases and J lost 11; bases outside the gene matches: 9. The germline V gene has CDR1 KGHDR and CDR2 SFDVKD. The CDR3 runs to 16 residues. CDR3 sequence (DNA): TGTGCCACCAGTGACAGACTAGCGGGAGGGCCGGGAAAGCAGTTCTTC. Translation: CATSDRLAGGPGKQFF.

The V gene is TRBV27, the J gene TRBJ1-4; D ambiguous. CDR3 length: 12 amino acids. The germline V gene has CDR1 MNHEY and CDR2 SMNVEV (reference sequence). The V and J ends lost 4 bases and 13 bases respectively, with 13 bases between them. In DNA form, the CDR3 reads TGTGCCAGCAGTTCTTTGGGCCAGAGACTGTTTTTT. Protein product: CASSSLGQRLFF.

This clone was seen a single time. Other DNA sequences in the same sample also yield this CDR3. The rearrangement joins TRBV5-1 to TRBJ2-1; D might be TRBD1 (6 bases). The CDR3 is 15 residues long. Germline-derived CDR1 and CDR2 are SGHRS and YFSETQ. Trimming pared 0 bases from V and 4 bases from J, leaving 11 bases between. DNA for the CDR3: TGCGCCAGCAGCTTGGGGCAGGGGCCATACAATGAGCAGTTCTTC. As protein: CASSLGQGPYNEQFF. The variable domain in full, completed from reference TRBV5-1 and TRBJ2-1, reads KAGVTQTPRYLIKTRGQQVTLSCSPISGHRSVSWYQQTPGQGLQFLFEYFSETQRNKGNFPGRFSGRQFSNSRSEMNVSTLELGDSALYLCASSLGQGPYNEQFFGPGTRLTVL.

This chain joins TRBV12-3 or TRBV12-4 and TRBJ2-7; 8 bases align to TRBD1. This CDR3 contains 13 residues. V lost 2 bases, J lost 6 bases, and 3 bases stayed unmatched. The CDR3 sequence is CASSLQGAGEQYF. The CDR3 DNA follows: TGTGCCAGCAGTTTACAGGGGGCGGGCGAGCAGTACTTC.

V is TRBV3-1 (or the pseudogene TRBV3-2) and J is TRBJ1-4; D is possibly TRBD1 (5 bases). Per germline, CDR1 LGHDT and CDR2 YNNKEL (reference sequence). This CDR3 is built from 17 residues. Trimming stripped 2 bases from V and 0 bases from J, with 13 bases between. Here the CDR3 DNA reads TGTGCCAGCAGCCAAAGGGGAAGATTGTCAACTAATGAAAAACTGTTTTTT. Its translation is CASSQRGRLSTNEKLFF.

This clone occurred once. The chain is built from TRBV3-1 (or the pseudogene TRBV3-2) and TRBJ2-6; no clear D gene. The CDR3 extends over 13 amino acids. Trimming removed 8 bases at V and 3 bases at J, with 8 bases between. CDR1 is LGHDT and CDR2 is YNNKEL in the germline V gene (reference sequence). The chain's CDR3 is CASVRNGANVLTF. The DNA of the CDR3 is TGTGCCAGCGTGCGGAATGGGGCCAACGTCCTGACTTTC.

CDR3 amino acids: CASSVSGGASNQPQHF. The CDR3 DNA is TGTGCCAGCAGCGTAAGCGGGGGGGCAAGCAATCAGCCCCAGCATTTT. The chain couples TRBV7-8 to TRBJ1-5, with D perhaps TRBD1 (6 bases). Germline CDR1 SGHVS, CDR2 FQNEAQ. Trimming cost V 5 bases and J 1 base, with 15 bases left between them. This CDR3 comprises 16 residues.

For the CDR3, the DNA is TGTGCCACCAGCAGAGAGGGAGACAGGAATGGCTACACCTTC. Translated, it gives CATSREGDRNGYTF. The J gene is TRBJ1-2, the V gene TRBV15; D is possibly TRBD1 (6 bases). Per the germline V gene, CDR1 is LNHNV and CDR2 is YYDKDF (reference sequence). V lost 0 bases and J 6 bases, leaving 11 bases between the germline ends. CDR3 length: 14 amino acids. Based on the CDR3 plus reference TRBV15 and TRBJ1-2, the full variable domain is DAMVIQNPRYQVTQFGKPVTLSCSQTLNHNVMYWYQQKSSQAPKLLFHYYDKDFNNEADTPDNFQSRRPNTSFCFLDIRSPGLGDTAMYLCATSREGDRNGYTFGSGTRLTVV.

The chain couples TRBV27 to TRBJ1-6; 9 nucleotides match TRBD1. CDR1 is MNHEY, CDR2 SMNVEV, per germline (reference sequence). V trimming: 8 bases; J trimming: 8 bases; junction bases outside the gene matches: 25. The length of the CDR3 is 20 residues. Written as DNA, the CDR3 is TGTGCCAGCCGTACAATGACCTTGGGGATCGGGGACAGGGATTATTCACCCCTCCACTTT. Translation: CASRTMTLGIGDRDYSPLHF.

The chain joins TRBV5-1 to TRBJ1-1; 9 bases line up with TRBD1. V was clipped by 4 bases and J by 5 bases; unmatched bases: 9. CDR1 and CDR2 (germline): SGHRS, YFSETQ. This CDR3 has 15 amino acids. The CDR3 DNA reads TGCGCCAGCAGCCCCGGACAGGGGCTGGGGACTGAAGCTTTCTTT. Its protein product is CASSPGQGLGTEAFF.

The chain recombines TRBV6-5 with TRBJ2-7; D possibly corresponds to TRBD1 (5 bases). The V gene lost 6 bases and the J gene lost 9 bases, with 21 bases spanning the gap. The CDR3 is 14 amino acids. The germline gives CDR1 MNHEY, CDR2 SVGAGI. CDR3 sequence: CASSWRPQGVGQYF. The CDR3 DNA is TGTGCCAGCAGCTGGCGTCCCCAAGGGGTGGGGCAGTACTTC.

CDR3 in DNA: TGTGCCAGCTCGCCGCGGCTGGACAGCTTCAATGAGCAGTTCTTC. The encoded protein is CASSPRLDSFNEQFF. The V gene is TRBV18, the J gene TRBJ2-1; D possibly corresponds to TRBD1 (6 bases). Per the germline V gene, CDR1 is KGHSH and CDR2 is LQKENI. This CDR3 region has 15 residues. Trimming stripped 6 bases from V and 6 bases from J, with 18 bases between.

V gene TRBV4-3 combines with J gene TRBJ2-1, with TRBD2 matching 11 bases. This CDR3 spans 15 amino acids. V lost 6 bases to trimming and J lost 4 bases; unmatched junction nucleotides: 5. In germline, CDR1 is LGHNA, CDR2 YSLEER. The CDR3 DNA sequence: TGCGCCAGCAGGCGAGGGACTAGCGGATACAATGAGCAGTTCTTC. This codes for CASRRGTSGYNEQFF.

The V call is TRBV29-1, the J call TRBJ2-1; TRBD2 matches at 7 bases. The germline V gene encodes CDR1 SQVTM and CDR2 ANQGSEA. The CDR3 consists of 14 residues. V lost 7 bases, J lost 0 bases, and 6 bases stayed unmatched. In DNA form, the CDR3 reads TGCAGCGATATTAGCGGGCACTCCTACAATGAGCAGTTCTTC. Amino acid sequence: CSDISGHSYNEQFF.

V and J are TRBV25-1 and TRBJ1-1, with a tentative D call TRBD1 (6 bases). This CDR3 is built from 15 residues. Germline V gene lookup returns CDR1 MGHDK and CDR2 SYGVNS. V shed 4 bases and J shed 1 base, with 13 bases lying between them. The CDR3 DNA follows: TGTGCCAGCAGTGGTACAGGGCCCAAGAACACTGAAGCTTTCTTT. Its translation: CASSGTGPKNTEAFF. The whole variable domain, remainder taken from reference TRBV25-1 and TRBJ1-1, is EADIYQTPRYLVIGTGKKITLECSQTMGHDKMYWYQQDPGMELHLIHYSYGVNSTEKGDLSSESTVSRIRTEHFPLTLESARPSHTSQYLCASSGTGPKNTEAFFGQGTRLTVV.

The gene calls are TRBV28 and TRBJ2-6, with a tentative D call TRBD1 (5 bases). The germline CDR1 and CDR2 sequences are MDHEN and SYDVKM. The CDR3 totals 18 residues. Deletions cut 3 bases from V and 0 bases from J, with 15 bases between. CDR3 DNA sequence: TGTGCCAGCAGTTTCCAGGGAAGGGCCTACTCTGGGGCCAACGTCCTGACTTTC. Protein sequence: CASSFQGRAYSGANVLTF. Full variable domain (remainder filled in from reference TRBV28 and TRBJ2-6): DVKVTQSSRYLVKRTGEKVFLECVQDMDHENMFWYRQDPGLGLRLIYFSYDVKMKEKGDIPEGYSVSREKKERFSLILESASTNQTSMYLCASSFQGRAYSGANVLTFGAGSRLTVL.

This rearrangement joins TRBV15 to TRBJ2-1; 7 bases match TRBD2. There are 17 residues in the CDR3. Germline CDR1 is LNHNV and CDR2 is YYDKDF (reference sequence). Unmatched junction bases numbered 11, after V lost 0 bases and J lost 6 bases. CDR3 sequence reads: CATSRDWREGRANEQFF. CDR3 DNA sequence: TGTGCCACCAGCAGAGATTGGAGGGAGGGCCGAGCCAATGAGCAGTTCTTC.